The 24 T cell receptor beta chains in this list originate from one sample, sequenced in a study of blood T cell repertoires in COVID-19 (dated by TCRdb to 2018 to 2020). The receptor library was made with the immunoSEQ multiplex PCR assay. This immuneACCESS table, as held by TCRdb, lists in-frame sequences with V and J called but not all clones. Of the missing ones, under half trace to an unresolved V gene in checked studies; the others have no known cause. The sample records about 100,000 clones, 88% of which are singletons. The ten largest make up about 2.2% of the sample. Specimen: peripheral blood. These receptors all come from a human donor in a cohort sampled during active COVID-19.

This rearrangement joins TRBV27 to TRBJ1-5, with 7 bases lining up with TRBD1. The CDR3 length is 14 residues. Germline CDR1 and CDR2: MNHEY and SMNVEV (reference sequence). The ends lost 6 bases at V and 6 bases at J; junction bases unmatched: 8. CDR3 DNA sequence: TGTGCCAGCAGACCGACAGGGTTCGGTCAGCCCCAGCATTTT. Encoded protein: CASRPTGFGQPQHF.

This chain uses TRBV7-2 with TRBJ1-5; no reliable D call. Germline V CDR1 and CDR2: SGHTA, FQGNSA. The ends were cut back, 4 bases at V and 7 bases at J, with 5 bases in the middle. This CDR3 region has 11 residues. The CDR3 protein is CASSSGQPQHF. Here the CDR3 DNA reads TGTGCCAGCAGCTCCGGGCAGCCCCAGCATTTT.

The chain uses TRBV7-9 and TRBJ1-5; a possible D gene is TRBD1 (6 bases). This CDR3 is 13 amino acids long. The germline gives CDR1 SEHNR, CDR2 FQNEAQ (reference sequence). V lost 1 base and J 7 bases, leaving 8 bases between the germline ends. The CDR3 DNA reads as TGTGCCAGCAGCTTAGGAACAGGGCAGCCCCAGCATTTT. Protein sequence: CASSLGTGQPQHF.

As for this clone: Other nucleotide sequences from this sample produce the same CDR3. The chain couples TRBV4-1 to TRBJ2-7; a weak D match, TRBD1 (5 bases). Per the germline V gene, CDR1 is MGHRA and CDR2 is YSYEKL. The V end was cut by 1 base, the J end by 1 base, with 8 bases between. There are 14 residues in the CDR3. The CDR3 here is CASSQGQGSYEQYF. The DNA for the CDR3 is TGCGCCAGCAGCCAAGGCCAGGGATCCTACGAGCAGTACTTC.

This clone has just one count. The rearrangement links TRBV5-4 to TRBJ1-2; a weak D match, TRBD1 (6 bases). This CDR3 region has 16 residues. Trimming took 0 bases from V and 12 from J, leaving 24 bases between them. Germline V gene data show CDR1 as SGHNT and CDR2 as YYREEE (reference sequence). Here the CDR3 DNA reads TGTGCCAGCAGCTTGGCTTTGGGCGGTGGGGGGGCGGTCAACACCTTC. Its protein is CASSLALGGGGAVNTF.

The genes are TRBV12-3 or TRBV12-4 and TRBJ2-2; D ambiguous. This CDR3 contains 11 residues. The V and J ends lost 5 bases and 10 bases respectively, with 8 bases between them. The CDR3 spells CASSPREELFF. CDR3 bases: TGTGCCAGCAGTCCAAGAGAGGAGCTGTTTTTT.

The chain employs TRBV11-2 and TRBJ2-1; TRBD1 is a possible D gene (6 bases). The length of the CDR3 is 18 residues. Per the germline V gene, CDR1 is SGHAT and CDR2 is FQNNGV. Trimming removed 4 bases from V and 0 bases from J, with 19 bases in between. The CDR3 bases are TGTGCCAGCAGCTCCCCAACAGGGATCCCCAGCTCCTACAATGAGCAGTTCTTC. Protein: CASSSPTGIPSSYNEQFF.

This sequence joins TRBV5-1 and TRBJ2-5; 7 bases are shared with TRBD1. V shed 0 bases and J 4 bases; nucleotides not matched to a gene: 6. Per the germline V gene, CDR1 is SGHRS and CDR2 is YFSETQ. The CDR3 is 15 amino acids. CDR3 nucleotides: TGCGCCAGCAGCTTGGGACAGGGTATGGGAGAGACCCAGTACTTC. As protein: CASSLGQGMGETQYF.

This rearrangement joins TRBV4-2 to TRBJ2-7; no definite D call. The CDR3 loop spans 15 amino acids. Germline CDR1 reads LGHNA; CDR2 reads YNFKEQ. Trimming shortened V by 0 bases and J by 2 bases, and 11 bases separated the two germline ends. The CDR3 sequence: CASSQDLSRTYEQYF. The CDR3 DNA follows: TGTGCCAGCAGCCAAGACCTATCGCGGACCTACGAGCAGTACTTC.

This clone appeared once. The chain uses TRBV7-8 and TRBJ1-5, with D unresolved. Germline assignment: CDR1 SGHVS and CDR2 FQNEAQ. V was clipped by 1 base and J by 1 base, with 11 bases between them. CDR3 length equals 16 residues. CDR3 in amino acids: CASSLGIGRSNQPQHF. CDR3 bases: TGTGCCAGCAGCTTAGGGATAGGGAGGAGCAATCAGCCCCAGCATTTT.

The V and J genes are TRBV7-9 and TRBJ2-1; possibly TRBD2 for D (5 bases). Germline V gene lookup returns CDR1 SEHNR and CDR2 FQNEAQ (reference sequence). V lost 5 bases to trimming and J lost 3 bases, with 17 bases between them. This CDR3 spans 16 amino acids. CDR3 in amino acids: CASSQRLAYFYNEQFF. For the CDR3, the DNA is TGTGCCAGCAGCCAGAGATTAGCGTACTTCTACAATGAGCAGTTCTTC.

CDR3 DNA: TGTGCCAGTAGTACTCAGGGGGCCTCCCTAGCGGGGACCTACAATGAGCAGTTCTTC. Its translation is CASSTQGASLAGTYNEQFF. V usage is TRBV19 and J usage is TRBJ2-1, with D tentatively TRBD2 (9 bases). Germline values: CDR1 LNHDA, CDR2 SQIVND (reference sequence). Trimming left V 4 bases short and J 2 bases short, with 24 bases between. This CDR3 has 19 amino acids.

V is TRBV18 and J is TRBJ2-3, with 9 bases fitting TRBD2. CDR1 KGHSH and CDR2 LQKENI come from the germline V gene. There are 15 residues in the CDR3. The V segment lost 3 bases and the J segment 3 bases; nucleotides outside the gene matches: 4. CDR3 in DNA: TGTGCCAGCTCACCTGAGCGGGAGGAGACAGATACGCAGTATTTT. Encoded protein: CASSPEREETDTQYF.

The rearrangement links TRBV18 to TRBJ2-3; 10 bases are a match to TRBD1. Germline assignment: CDR1 KGHSH and CDR2 LQKENI. V lost 5 bases to trimming and J lost 3 bases; unmatched junction nucleotides: 5. CDR3 length equals 15 residues. This chain's CDR3 is CASSLWTGGTDTQYF. CDR3 nucleotide sequence: TGTGCCAGCTCATTGTGGACAGGGGGTACAGATACGCAGTATTTT.

The chain has TRBV7-9 and TRBJ1-4; no clear D gene. The CDR3 has 14 residues. Germline V gene lookup returns CDR1 SEHNR and CDR2 FQNEAQ (reference sequence). V was trimmed by 3 bases and J by 6 bases, leaving 11 bases between them. The CDR3 here is CASSFRGLDEKLFF. In nucleotides, the CDR3 is TGTGCCAGCAGCTTCCGAGGCCTGGATGAAAAACTGTTTTTT.

The chain couples TRBV6-5 to TRBJ2-1; TRBD2 aligns across 12 bases. Germline V CDR1 and CDR2: MNHEY, SVGAGI. The CDR3 contains 15 residues. V was clipped by 2 bases and J by 6 bases; unmatched bases: 2. The CDR3 loop reads CASSYGTSGFNEQFF. CDR3 sequence (DNA): TGTGCCAGCAGTTACGGGACTAGCGGGTTCAATGAGCAGTTCTTC.

V usage is TRBV27 and J usage is TRBJ2-7, with 7 bases lining up with TRBD1. Germline V gene lookup returns CDR1 MNHEY and CDR2 SMNVEV (reference sequence). CDR3 length: 13 amino acids. V trimming: 5 bases; J trimming: 2 bases; junction bases outside the gene matches: 3. The CDR3 nucleotides read TGTGCCAGCAGTCAGGGGACAGCCTACGAGCAGTACTTC. Encoded protein: CASSQGTAYEQYF.

This chain connects TRBV28 to TRBJ2-7; D possibly corresponds to TRBD2 (6 bases). The CDR3 length is 17 residues. Trimming took off 7 bases at V and 0 bases at J, with 22 bases between the two ends. The germline V gene encodes CDR1 MDHEN and CDR2 SYDVKM. The chain's CDR3 is CASNSPAGQGSSYEQYF. In DNA, the CDR3 is TGTGCCAGCAACTCCCCGGCGGGGCAGGGAAGCTCCTACGAGCAGTACTTC.

The chain is built from TRBV6-1 and TRBJ2-5; 7 nucleotides align to TRBD2. The CDR3 is 16 residues long. With V trimmed by 3 bases and J by 4 bases, 11 bases remained unmatched. Germline lookup yields CDR1 MNHNS and CDR2 SASEGT. The CDR3 here is CASSDRRGVTTETQYF. The CDR3 DNA is TGTGCCAGCAGTGACCGCCGGGGGGTAACAACAGAGACCCAGTACTTC.

V gene TRBV3-1 (or the pseudogene TRBV3-2) combines with J gene TRBJ2-3; TRBD2 is a possible D gene (5 bases). The CDR3 has 14 residues. Trimming shortened V by 0 bases and J by 5 bases, and 9 bases separated the two germline ends. The germline V gene encodes CDR1 LGHDT and CDR2 YNNKEL (reference sequence). The CDR3: CASSQDPSRDTQYF. The CDR3 nucleotides are TGTGCCAGCAGCCAAGATCCTAGCCGAGATACGCAGTATTTT.

The rearrangement uses TRBV18 and TRBJ2-2; D call uncertain. The CDR3 totals 13 residues. Germline lookup yields CDR1 KGHSH and CDR2 LQKENI. Deletions cut 2 bases from V and 7 bases from J, with 8 bases between. The CDR3 DNA is TGTGCCAGCTCACCAGCCGCCGGCGGGGAGCTGTTTTTT. Its translation is CASSPAAGGELFF.

The chain combines TRBV9 with TRBJ2-3; possibly TRBD2 for D (5 bases). CDR1 and CDR2 from the germline V gene are SGDLS and YYNGEE. V lost 8 bases and J lost 4, with 14 bases in between. The CDR3 length is 13 residues. The CDR3 protein is CASWAGGADTQYF. The CDR3 DNA follows: TGTGCCAGTTGGGCGGGCGGAGCAGATACGCAGTATTTT.

The genes are TRBV5-1 and TRBJ2-1, with TRBD2 as a possible D gene (5 bases). CDR3 length equals 16 residues. The V gene lost 4 bases and the J gene lost 0 bases, with 14 bases spanning the gap. Germline loops: CDR1 SGHRS, CDR2 YFSETQ. The CDR3 loop reads CASSLPSGDSYNEQFF. The CDR3 coding sequence is TGCGCCAGCAGCCTACCCAGCGGTGACTCCTACAATGAGCAGTTCTTC. The full variable domain, in which reference TRBV5-1 and TRBJ2-1 provide the parts outside the CDR3, is KAGVTQTPRYLIKTRGQQVTLSCSPISGHRSVSWYQQTPGQGLQFLFEYFSETQRNKGNFPGRFSGRQFSNSRSEMNVSTLELGDSALYLCASSLPSGDSYNEQFFGPGTRLTVL.

This chain connects TRBV6-6 to TRBJ1-3, with D possibly matching TRBD1 (5 bases). Germline CDR1 is MNHNY and CDR2 is SVGAGI (reference sequence). The CDR3 consists of 14 residues. V was cut by 4 bases and J by 6 bases, with 13 bases left in between. CDR3: CASSSQRGANTIYF. The CDR3 nucleotides are TGTGCCAGCAGTTCCCAGCGGGGCGCAAACACCATATATTTT.